The sequence of this TCR beta chain was determined in a study of control samples from healthy donors and cancer patients. Clones were sequenced by immunoSEQ multiplex PCR, and TCRdb holds only the in-frame ones, with some missing. Among over 70,000 clones, about 89% were seen once, and the ten largest hold roughly 9.7%. The CDR3 loop spans 16 amino acids. V shed 0 bases and J shed 5 bases, with 17 bases lying between them. The V gene's germline CDR1 is SGHRS and CDR2 YFSETQ. The chain couples TRBV5-1 to TRBJ1-1; possibly TRBD1 for D (5 bases). Sequencing input: PBMCs. The clonotype originates from a woman aged 50 to 60 with colorectal cancer. CDR3 in amino acids: CASSLAPAGLGTEAFF. Written as DNA, the CDR3 is TGCGCCAGCAGCTTGGCCCCCGCGGGGCTGGGAACTGAAGCTTTCTTT.